Shown below are 28 T cell receptor beta chains from a single sample sequenced in a study of T-cell memory formation after mild COVID-19. TCRdb reprocessed the 5' RACE reads with MiXCR, giving one entry per CDR3 protein. The table lists approximately 560,000 distinct CDR3 sequences, 17% of them singletons. Sequencing was done on a sample of PBMCs or a T cell subset sorted from them (not recorded which). The source of these receptors is an adult woman who had mild COVID-19 (a few samples of this study predate the infection). Cell type and time point are not known.

This clonotype was observed a handful of times. This sequence joins TRBV20-1 and TRBJ1-2; the D gene is possibly TRBD1 (6 bases). This CDR3 is built from 13 residues. Between the trimmed V and J ends, which lost 6 bases and 4 bases, there was a span of 15 bases. Germline CDR1 reads DFQATT; CDR2 reads SNEGSKA (reference sequence). DNA of the CDR3: TGCAGTGCCCCGGGGGCAGGCTCCTATGGCTACACCTTC. Its translation: CSAPGAGSYGYTF.

The chain employs TRBV18 and TRBJ1-2, with 7 positions matching TRBD1. The CDR3 is 16 residues long. J lost 2 bases, V lost 6 bases, and 12 bases had no gene match. Germline V gene sequence: CDR1 KGHSH, CDR2 LQKENI. CDR3 sequence (DNA): TGTGCCAGCTCCCCTCGGACAGGAAATTTAAACTATGGCTACACCTTC. Its protein product is CASSPRTGNLNYGYTF.

The chain employs TRBV20-1 and TRBJ2-3, with TRBD2 matching over 8 bases. Germline V gene sequence: CDR1 DFQATT, CDR2 SNEGSKA (reference sequence). V was clipped by 2 bases and J by 1 base; unmatched bases: 2. CDR3 length: 14 amino acids. CDR3 sequence: CSARSGSRTDTQYF. The CDR3, as DNA: TGCAGTGCTAGAAGCGGGAGTCGCACAGATACGCAGTATTTT.

This clonotype was counted a few times. The chain uses TRBV6-2 or TRBV6-3 and TRBJ2-3; 9 bases agree with TRBD2. The CDR3 has 16 amino acids. Trimming took 2 bases from V and 2 from J; bases not matched to a gene: 5. CDR1 MNHEY and CDR2 SVGEGT come from the germline V gene. CDR3 sequence (DNA): TGTGCCAGCAGTTACACCAGCGGGGGGACCACAGATACGCAGTATTTT. Its translation: CASSYTSGGTTDTQYF.

This clonotype occurred a few times. The J gene is TRBJ2-1, the V gene TRBV7-9, with unresolved D. Germline V gene sequence: CDR1 SEHNR, CDR2 FQNEAQ (reference sequence). V dropped 11 bases and J dropped 9 bases, with 20 bases sitting between them. This CDR3 has 13 amino acids. The CDR3 bases are TGTGCCGGAGCCCTTCCTGGTCGTGGTGAGCAGTTCTTC. It yields the protein CAGALPGRGEQFF.

The V call is TRBV7-2, the J call TRBJ2-1; TRBD1 might be the D (5 bases). CDR1 SGHTA and CDR2 FQGNSA come from the germline V gene. V lost 1 base and J 2 bases, leaving 9 bases between the germline ends. The CDR3 is 15 amino acids. CDR3 sequence: CASSLDWGPYNEQFF. The CDR3 DNA sequence: TGTGCCAGCAGCTTAGACTGGGGCCCCTACAATGAGCAGTTCTTC.

This rearrangement joins TRBV10-3 to TRBJ1-2; D remains ambiguous. From germline, CDR1 is ENHRY and CDR2 SYGVKD. The CDR3 is made up of 12 amino acids. V shed 2 bases and J shed 4 bases, with 5 bases lying between them. The DNA for the CDR3 is TGTGCCATCAGTGAGGGAGGCTATGGCTACACCTTC. As protein: CAISEGGYGYTF.

The rearrangement joins TRBV28 to TRBJ1-1; perhaps TRBD1 as D (5 bases). The V end was cut by 2 bases, the J end by 6 bases, with 13 bases between. CDR1 MDHEN and CDR2 SYDVKM come from the germline V gene. The CDR3 sequence is 14 residues long. CDR3 DNA sequence: TGTGCCAGCAGTTTAGTCAGGGAGGAGGCTGAAGCTTTCTTT. Translation gives CASSLVREEAEAFF.

This clonotype has only a few counts. This chain links TRBV12-3 or TRBV12-4 with TRBJ1-5, with D uncertain. Deletions cut 6 bases from V and 5 bases from J, with 11 bases between. The CDR3 spans 13 residues. The CDR3 loop reads CASSHARDQPQHF. CDR3 in DNA: TGTGCCAGCAGCCACGCCCGGGATCAGCCCCAGCATTTT.

This sequence joins TRBV6-5 and TRBJ2-1, with TRBD1 matching 7 bases. This CDR3 contains 15 residues. V was pared by 6 bases and J by 4 bases, with 9 bases of the junction left unmatched. CDR1 and CDR2 (germline): MNHEY, SVGAGI. This CDR3 is CASSHNRGPYNEQFF. The CDR3 region has the DNA TGTGCCAGCAGCCATAACAGGGGCCCATACAATGAGCAGTTCTTC.

The chain uses TRBV28 and TRBJ1-2, with 7 bases lining up with TRBD1. Germline CDR1 MDHEN, CDR2 SYDVKM. V lost 6 bases and J lost 2; bases outside the gene matches: 3. There are 13 residues in the CDR3. CDR3 DNA: TGTGCCAGCAGAGTGACAGGGAACTATGGCTACACCTTC. Translation: CASRVTGNYGYTF.

The chain has TRBV12-3 or TRBV12-4 and TRBJ2-4; the D gene is possibly TRBD2 (6 bases). The CDR3 is 13 residues long. V was cut by 5 bases and J by 5 bases, with 10 bases left in between. The CDR3 reads CASSRESENIQYF. Written as DNA, the CDR3 is TGTGCCAGCAGTCGGGAGTCTGAAAACATTCAGTACTTC.

The CDR3 DNA is TGTGCCAGCAGCCAGGAGGGGGGGGGCCCCGGGGAGCTGTTTTTT. Its protein product is CASSQEGGGPGELFF. The chain employs TRBV3-1 and TRBJ2-2, with D tentatively TRBD2 (7 bases). The germline V and J ends were trimmed by 3 bases and 6 bases, with 14 bases remaining between them. The CDR3 runs 15 residues. The germline V gene encodes CDR1 LGHDT and CDR2 YNNKEL (reference sequence).

V usage is TRBV7-9 and J usage is TRBJ2-1; the D is unclear. V lost 5 bases and J 9 bases, leaving 17 bases between the germline ends. This CDR3 region has 14 residues. Per germline, CDR1 SEHNR and CDR2 FQNEAQ (reference sequence). The CDR3 DNA follows: TGTGCCAGCAGCCAGGCTGGCCGGCCCAGTGAGCAGTTCTTC. Amino acid sequence: CASSQAGRPSEQFF.

This clonotype was seen more than once but under ten times. The chain links TRBV9 to TRBJ2-3; D uncertain. The CDR3 is 14 residues long. V was shortened by 0 bases and J by 7 bases, with 12 bases between the two germline ends. Germline lookup yields CDR1 SGDLS and CDR2 YYNGEE. CDR3 residues: CASSVDFLLNTQYF. CDR3 coding DNA: TGTGCCAGCAGCGTAGACTTTCTCCTGAATACGCAGTATTTT.

The chain has TRBV2 and TRBJ2-1; 8 positions match TRBD2. With 7 bases clipped from V and 3 bases from J, the junction kept 11 bases outside the gene matches. The CDR3 runs 16 residues. The germline V gene encodes CDR1 SNHLY and CDR2 FYNNEI. The CDR3 sequence is CASKLTLAGRYNEQFF. CDR3 nucleotide sequence: TGTGCCAGCAAGCTCACTTTAGCGGGACGCTACAATGAGCAGTTCTTC.

J is TRBJ2-7 and V is TRBV5-1; 9 nucleotides agree with TRBD1. The trim removed 0 bases at V and 0 bases at J, leaving 13 bases unmatched. Germline V gives CDR1 SGHRS, CDR2 YFSETQ. The CDR3 sequence is 19 residues long. CDR3 DNA: TGCGCCAGCAGCTTGGAGACAGGGGGTAAGAGACTTTACTCCTACGAGCAGTACTTC. Translated: CASSLETGGKRLYSYEQYF.

This clonotype was counted ten times or more. The V gene is TRBV7-9, the J gene TRBJ1-2; D gene uncertain. There are 16 residues in the CDR3. Per the germline V gene, CDR1 is SEHNR and CDR2 is FQNEAQ (reference sequence). The V end lost 5 bases, the J end lost 4 bases, and 20 bases lay between the germline ends. The CDR3: CASSPRGTVLTYGYTF. For the CDR3, the DNA is TGTGCCAGCAGCCCGCGGGGTACAGTGCTAACCTATGGCTACACCTTC.

This clonotype has ten or more counts. The genes are TRBV5-1 and TRBJ2-3; the D is unclear. The germline CDR1 and CDR2 sequences are SGHRS and YFSETQ. V shed 0 bases and J shed 6 bases, with 5 bases lying between them. This CDR3 comprises 12 residues. The CDR3 protein is CASSLDGDTQYF. CDR3 DNA: TGCGCCAGCAGCTTGGATGGGGATACGCAGTATTTT.

A few counts support this clonotype. The chain uses TRBV20-1 and TRBJ2-7; D call uncertain. Germline lookup yields CDR1 DFQATT and CDR2 SNEGSKA (reference sequence). V gave up 0 bases and J gave up 3 bases, with 12 bases separating them. The CDR3 runs to 14 residues. CDR3 DNA: TGCAGTGCTAGAGATCCCCTGGCAGACTACGAGCAGTACTTC. This codes for CSARDPLADYEQYF.

This clonotype was observed a handful of times. The rearrangement joins TRBV6-6 to TRBJ2-1; 7 bases map to TRBD1. The J segment lost 0 bases and the V segment lost 6 bases, leaving 8 bases of the junction unmatched. CDR3 length: 16 residues. Germline V gives CDR1 MNHNY, CDR2 SVGAGI (reference sequence). CDR3 sequence reads: CASSRDSLSSYNEQFF. CDR3 sequence (DNA): TGTGCCAGCAGCAGGGACAGCCTGAGCTCCTACAATGAGCAGTTCTTC.

The chain employs TRBV5-6 and TRBJ2-5; TRBD2 matches 8 bases. Unmatched junction bases numbered 1, after V lost 3 bases and J lost 3 bases. This CDR3 comprises 13 residues. Per the germline V gene, CDR1 is SGHDT and CDR2 is YYEEEE. The CDR3 DNA is TGTGCCAGCAGCTGGGGACTAGAAGAGACCCAGTACTTC. Translation gives CASSWGLEETQYF.

J is TRBJ2-7 and V is TRBV7-3, with a possible D match to TRBD1 (6 bases). The V end was cut by 10 bases, the J end by 1 base, with 14 bases between. Per the germline V gene, CDR1 is SGHTA and CDR2 is FQGTGA. The CDR3 sequence is 13 residues long. CDR3 loop: CATQTGGSYEQYF. DNA of the CDR3: TGTGCCACCCAGACAGGAGGTTCCTACGAGCAGTACTTC.

This clonotype was observed a few times. V and J are TRBV5-1 and TRBJ2-7; 8 bases are shared with TRBD1. The CDR3 is made up of 14 amino acids. With 7 bases clipped from V and 3 bases from J, the junction kept 9 bases outside the gene matches. Germline lookup yields CDR1 SGHRS and CDR2 YFSETQ. CDR3: CASGPGTGYYEQYF. CDR3 coding DNA: TGCGCCAGCGGGCCCGGGACAGGATACTACGAGCAGTACTTC.

The chain employs TRBV6-2 or TRBV6-3 and TRBJ2-7; 10 bases fit TRBD2. CDR1 MNHEY and CDR2 SVGEGT come from the germline V gene. After removal of 2 bases from V and 3 bases from J, the junction contained 4 bases not matched to a gene. This CDR3 has 15 amino acids. The DNA of the CDR3 is TGTGCCAGCAGTTACCTAGCGGGAGCGAACTACGAGCAGTACTTC. It specifies CASSYLAGANYEQYF.

This clonotype came up a few times. This sequence joins TRBV30 and TRBJ2-1, with 8 nucleotides matching TRBD2. Trimming at V came to 2 bases and at J to 6 bases, leaving 6 bases not matched to a gene. The germline CDR1 and CDR2 sequences are GTSNPN and SVGIG (reference sequence). The length of the CDR3 is 14 residues. This chain's CDR3 is CAWSYSGRLNEQFF. DNA of the CDR3: TGTGCCTGGAGTTACAGCGGGAGACTCAATGAGCAGTTCTTC.

This chain uses TRBV5-4 with TRBJ2-5, with 10 positions matching TRBD2. Germline V lookup: CDR1 SGHNT, CDR2 YYREEE (reference sequence). The J segment lost 4 bases and the V segment lost 0 bases, leaving 9 bases of the junction unmatched. The CDR3 consists of 17 residues. Written as DNA, the CDR3 is TGTGCCAGCAGCTTGGGCGTTCAGCGGGGGGGTTCAGAGACCCAGTACTTC. Amino acids: CASSLGVQRGGSETQYF.

This chain joins TRBV7-8 and TRBJ2-3; 9 bases fit TRBD2. Losses at the gene ends were 0 bases for V and 2 bases for J; bases not matched to a gene: 3. CDR1 is SGHVS and CDR2 is FQNEAQ in the germline V gene. This CDR3 is 16 amino acids long. The CDR3 region has the DNA TGTGCCAGCAGCTTAGCAGCGGGAGGACCCACAGATACGCAGTATTTT. It is translated as CASSLAAGGPTDTQYF.